This T cell receptor (beta chain) is drawn from a study of T-cell reconstitution after alpha-beta-depleted transplantation in children. Notes on the study in general: Reportedly, roughly two months post-transplant, alpha-beta T cells arose from several hundred expanded graft clones.

Many counts were recorded for this clonotype. What it binds is not known. Unique molecular identifiers were built into the TCRbeta library. TCRdb re-derived calls from the PCR reads in MiXCR, one entry per CDR3 protein. The sample carries 200,000 to 250,000 distinct CDR3 sequences, 7.5% to 9.5% recorded once. J was trimmed by 0 bases and V by 5 bases; bases with no gene match: 2. Germline V gene lookup returns CDR1 LNHNV and CDR2 YYDKDF (reference sequence). The CDR3 is 15 amino acids. The chain uses TRBV15 and TRBJ2-3; 10 bases map to TRBD2. The receptor comes from a male patient younger than 18 who had a stem cell transplant for acute lymphoblastic leukemia, so the T cells may come from the graft donor. Sequencing was performed on PBMCs, mostly from graft donor cells, taken 180 days after TCRalphabeta/CD19-depleted stem cell transplant. Here the CDR3 reads CATSSSGSSTDTQYF. As DNA, the CDR3 is TGTGCCACCAGCTCTAGCGGGAGCAGCACAGATACGCAGTATTTT.